The 7 T cell receptor beta chains below come from one sample, sequenced in a study of T cell repertoires in cytomegalovirus infection. TCRdb itself ran the reads through MiXCR, one entry per CDR3 protein. Found here are about 740,000 distinct CDR3 sequences, roughly a third of them singletons; the top ten hold about 2.8%. What was sequenced was PBMCs. Source of these receptors: a human donor in good health (CMV status not recorded). Some clones in this sample may be carry-over from other donors' samples.

The V call is TRBV28, the J call TRBJ1-1; TRBD1 agrees at 7 bases. With V trimmed by 6 bases and J by 12 bases, 16 bases remained unmatched. Germline V gene lookup returns CDR1 MDHEN and CDR2 SYDVKM. This CDR3 spans 14 amino acids. CDR3 protein: CASSYQTGVRQTFF. CDR3 bases: TGTGCCAGCAGCTACCAAACAGGGGTCAGGCAGACTTTCTTT.

The gene calls are TRBV5-1 and TRBJ2-1; 10 bases align to TRBD1. Per germline, CDR1 SGHRS and CDR2 YFSETQ. The V gene end was trimmed by 1 base and the J gene end by 5 bases; junction bases not matched to a gene: 6. This CDR3 spans 16 amino acids. The CDR3 spells CASSLTQTGGHNEQFF. The CDR3, as DNA: TGCGCCAGCAGCTTGACCCAGACAGGGGGCCACAATGAGCAGTTCTTC.

As to this clonotype: The germline gene is not matched at one end of the junction; a read error may be the cause. This rearrangement joins TRBV4-1 to TRBJ1-4; 7 bases map to TRBD1. The CDR3 contains 16 residues. Germline CDR1 MGHRA, CDR2 YSYEKL. CDR3 coding DNA: TGCGCCAGCAGCCAAGCGGTCACAGGGGCACCTGAACAACTGTTTTTT. It yields the protein CASSQAVTGAPEQLFF.

V is TRBV20-1 and J is TRBJ2-7; no reliable D call. With 0 bases removed from V and 4 bases from J, the gap between germline ends came to 13 bases. The V gene's germline CDR1 is DFQATT and CDR2 SNEGSKA (reference sequence). The CDR3 spans 14 residues. CDR3 residues: CSARDQQFSYEQYF. The CDR3 nucleotides read TGCAGTGCTAGAGATCAGCAGTTTTCTTACGAGCAGTACTTC.

This clonotype was recorded a few times. The V gene is TRBV6-6, the J gene TRBJ2-2; tentative D call: TRBD2 (5 bases). CDR3 length: 17 residues. V lost 1 base and J 6 bases, leaving 18 bases between the germline ends. CDR1 and CDR2 (germline): MNHNY, SVGAGI (reference sequence). The CDR3 is CASSYFAGSVKAGELFF. The CDR3 DNA reads as TGTGCCAGCAGTTACTTTGCGGGCAGTGTAAAAGCCGGGGAGCTGTTTTTT.

The V gene is TRBV19, the J gene TRBJ2-7; unclear D gene. The germline CDR1 and CDR2 sequences are LNHDA and SQIVND (reference sequence). This CDR3 region has 13 residues. Between the trimmed V and J ends, which lost 1 base and 5 bases, there was a span of 9 bases. CDR3 nucleotides: TGTGCCAGTAGTATAGTTCGAGGCGACGAGCAGTACTTC. As protein: CASSIVRGDEQYF.

A remark on this clonotype: At one end, the junction sequence differs from germline, possibly due to a read error. This sequence joins TRBV7-6 and TRBJ1-3, with 8 bases aligning to TRBD1. The V gene's germline CDR1 is SGHVS and CDR2 FNYEAQ. The CDR3 runs to 18 residues. The CDR3 protein is CAGSFSRKGQGSGNTIYF. CDR3 nucleotides: TGTGCCGGCAGCTTCTCACGGAAAGGACAGGGCTCTGGAAACACCATATATTTT.